These 5 T cell receptor beta chains were sequenced from one sample in a study of regulatory T cells in long-lasting Graves disease. To make TCR beta libraries, researchers used iRepertoire HTBI primers and Arm-PCR of CDR3 regions. TCRdb redid the calling of the multiplex PCR reads with MiXCR, one entry per CDR3 protein. This sample yields more than 350,000 distinct CDR3 sequences, of which roughly 23% are seen a single time; about 13% belongs to the top ten. Time point given: persistent/refractory GD, antithyroid drugs over 5 years with positive TRAb. With RNA extracted from PBMCs as input, the TCR library was made. The sample was peripheral blood mononuclear cells (PBMCs), taken when the disease was refractory, from a patient treated with antithyroid drugs. These receptors originate from a female donor with Graves disease.

This clonotype was seen more than once but under ten times. This sequence joins TRBV7-9 and TRBJ1-4; D unresolved. Per the germline V gene, CDR1 is SEHNR and CDR2 is FQNEAQ (reference sequence). The CDR3 sequence is 12 residues long. V was shortened by 5 bases and J by 8 bases, with 9 bases between the two germline ends. The CDR3 spells CASSTTTEKLFF. In nucleotides, the CDR3 is TGTGCCAGCAGCACCACTACGGAAAAACTGTTTTTT. The full variable domain, its missing parts supplied by reference TRBV7-9 and TRBJ1-4, is DTGVSQNPRHKITKRGQNVTFRCDPISEHNRLYWYRQTLGQGPEFLTYFQNEAQLEKSRLLSDRFSAERPKGSFSTLEIQRTEQGDSAMYLCASSTTTEKLFFGSGTQLSVL.

The chain has TRBV2 and TRBJ1-1, with D unresolved. Trimming stripped 4 bases from V and 7 bases from J, with 13 bases between. Germline CDR1 reads SNHLY; CDR2 reads FYNNEI. The CDR3 is made up of 13 amino acids. Here the CDR3 reads CASSVGQRGEAFF. As DNA, the CDR3 is TGTGCCAGCAGTGTAGGGCAACGCGGTGAAGCTTTCTTT.

This clonotype was seen more than once but under ten times. The chain carries TRBV20-1 and TRBJ2-5; the D call may be TRBD1 or TRBD2 (5 bases each). V shed 2 bases and J shed 5 bases, with 18 bases lying between them. Per the germline V gene, CDR1 is DFQATT and CDR2 is SNEGSKA (reference sequence). The CDR3 totals 15 residues. The CDR3, as DNA: TGCAGTGCTAGAAATTACCAGGGCCCGGGGGAGACCCAGTACTTC. Translating gives CSARNYQGPGETQYF.

V and J are TRBV20-1 and TRBJ2-7, with D perhaps TRBD1 (6 bases). V dropped 4 bases and J dropped 4 bases, with 11 bases sitting between them. The germline CDR1 and CDR2 sequences are DFQATT and SNEGSKA (reference sequence). This CDR3 contains 12 residues. The CDR3 nucleotides read TGCAGTGCTACGAAACAGGGTTACGAGCAGTACTTC. It encodes CSATKQGYEQYF.

This clonotype was seen only a few times. The chain links TRBV20-1 to TRBJ1-2; no clear D. Germline V gene data show CDR1 as DFQATT and CDR2 as SNEGSKA (reference sequence). Trimming left V 3 bases short and J 5 bases short, with 7 bases between. The CDR3 runs 11 residues. CDR3 amino acids: CSASNEYGYTF. The CDR3, as DNA: TGCAGTGCTAGTAACGAGTATGGCTACACCTTC.